These 27 T cell receptor beta chains were sequenced from one sample in a study of cytomegalovirus exposure and HLA in healthy donors. PCR used 60 Vbeta primers and 13 Jbeta primers. Measured with immunoSEQ multiplex PCR; TCRdb has only the in-frame clones, and not every one. The profile shows about 120,000 clones, about 73% of them singletons. Sequencing was carried out using PBMCs. Receptors originate from a woman aged 40-49 years in good health and CMV-seronegative.

The rearrangement uses TRBV4-1 and TRBJ1-5, with TRBD1 matching 7 bases. V was clipped by 3 bases and J by 4 bases; unmatched bases: 24. CDR3 size: 21 residues. Germline-derived CDR1 and CDR2 are MGHRA and YSYEKL. CDR3 in amino acids: CASSHPIFAGTAMRGNQPQHF. The CDR3 bases are TGCGCCAGCAGCCACCCTATTTTTGCGGGGACAGCGATGAGGGGAAATCAGCCCCAGCATTTT.

J is TRBJ1-4 and V is TRBV7-2; possibly TRBD1 for D (6 bases). Trimming cost V 0 bases and J 8 bases, with 13 bases left between them. Per the germline V gene, CDR1 is SGHTA and CDR2 is FQGNSA. The CDR3 length is 15 residues. In nucleotides, the CDR3 is TGTGCCAGCAGCTTAGCCCCAGGGGAGTGGGAAAAACTGTTTTTT. This codes for CASSLAPGEWEKLFF.

The chain combines TRBV7-9 with TRBJ2-7; 7 bases are a match to TRBD1. Trimming took 5 bases from V and 2 from J; bases not matched to a gene: 6. This CDR3 spans 14 amino acids. The V gene's germline CDR1 is SEHNR and CDR2 FQNEAQ (reference sequence). The CDR3 coding sequence is TGTGCCAGCAGCCAGACAGGGTTACCCTACGAGCAGTACTTC. The encoded protein is CASSQTGLPYEQYF.

The CDR3 DNA reads as TGTGCCAGCTCACCGTCGATGGGGACAGGGGATGAAAAACTGTTTTTT. Amino acids: CASSPSMGTGDEKLFF. The chain is built from TRBV18 and TRBJ1-4, with 10 bases fitting TRBD1. V trimming: 3 bases; J trimming: 6 bases; junction bases outside the gene matches: 7. This CDR3 has 16 amino acids. Per germline, CDR1 KGHSH and CDR2 LQKENI.

This clone was found a few times. V is TRBV28 and J is TRBJ1-2; D gene unclear. Germline assignment: CDR1 MDHEN and CDR2 SYDVKM. CDR3 length: 11 residues. V lost 5 bases and J lost 8, with 9 bases in between. CDR3 nucleotides: TGTGCCAGCAGTACCGACACAGGCTACACCTTC. Translated: CASSTDTGYTF.

The rearrangement uses TRBV9 and TRBJ2-6; 9 nucleotides line up with TRBD2. The V gene's germline CDR1 is SGDLS and CDR2 YYNGEE. The CDR3 loop spans 17 amino acids. V was pared by 4 bases and J by 3 bases, with 8 bases of the junction left unmatched. The CDR3 protein is CASSSRTSAGGANVLTF. CDR3 bases: TGTGCCAGCAGCTCCAGGACTAGCGCGGGTGGGGCCAACGTCCTGACTTTC.

This sequence joins TRBV14 and TRBJ2-3, with unresolved D. CDR3 length: 14 residues. Germline CDR1 reads SGHDN; CDR2 reads FVKESK. V shed 1 base and J shed 2 bases, with 7 bases lying between them. CDR3 amino acids: CASSQAYYTDTQYF. The CDR3 DNA reads as TGTGCCAGCAGCCAAGCCTATTACACAGATACGCAGTATTTT.

The J gene is TRBJ2-1, the V gene TRBV7-9, with 12 bases fitting TRBD2. This CDR3 has 19 amino acids. J gave up 0 bases and V 4 bases, and 10 bases lay outside the gene matches. In germline, CDR1 is SEHNR, CDR2 FQNEAQ (reference sequence). CDR3 DNA sequence: TGTGCCAGCAGCTCCCCCGCGGCTAGCGGGAGGGCCTCCTACAATGAGCAGTTCTTC. Its protein product is CASSSPAASGRASYNEQFF.

J is TRBJ2-7 and V is TRBV10-3; 8 bases agree with TRBD2. Germline V CDR1 and CDR2: ENHRY, SYGVKD. V shed 6 bases, J shed 4 bases, and the junction held 8 bases outside the gene matches. This CDR3 comprises 14 residues. The CDR3 loop is CAIRSSREGYEQYF. Here the CDR3 DNA reads TGTGCCATCAGATCTAGCCGGGAGGGGTACGAGCAGTACTTC.

V usage is TRBV11-2 and J usage is TRBJ2-1, with 10 positions matching TRBD2. With 5 bases clipped from V and 4 bases from J, the junction kept 14 bases outside the gene matches. Germline V gene sequence: CDR1 SGHAT, CDR2 FQNNGV. The CDR3 spans 18 residues. The CDR3 DNA is TGTGCCAGCAGCCCGGGACTAGCGCCACGAAATCAATACAATGAGCAGTTCTTC. This sequence encodes CASSPGLAPRNQYNEQFF.

The rearrangement uses TRBV19 and TRBJ1-5; D might be TRBD1 (5 bases). Germline V CDR1 and CDR2: LNHDA, SQIVND (reference sequence). This CDR3 region has 16 residues. The V and J ends lost 5 bases and 1 base respectively, with 15 bases between them. In DNA, the CDR3 is TGTGCCAGTAGTCCCTTCGTTGGGGGGAGCAATCAGCCCCAGCATTTT. Translation gives CASSPFVGGSNQPQHF. The full variable domain, its missing parts supplied by reference TRBV19 and TRBJ1-5, is DGGITQSPKYLFRKEGQNVTLSCEQNLNHDAMYWYRQDPGQGLRLIYYSQIVNDFQKGDIAEGYSVSREKKESFPLTVTSAQKNPTAFYLCASSPFVGGSNQPQHFGDGTRLSIL.

The chain couples TRBV28 to TRBJ1-2; 8 bases are a match to TRBD1. Trimming removed 7 bases from V and 3 bases from J; junction bases left unmatched: 7. The CDR3 loop spans 14 amino acids. Germline V gives CDR1 MDHEN, CDR2 SYDVKM. The CDR3 spells CASIPGGGDYGYTF. The CDR3, as DNA: TGTGCCAGCATTCCAGGGGGCGGAGACTATGGCTACACCTTC.

The chain uses TRBV6-5 and TRBJ2-7; D is possibly TRBD1 (5 bases). Germline CDR1 reads MNHEY; CDR2 reads SVGAGI. With 0 bases removed from V and 6 bases from J, the gap between germline ends came to 12 bases. The CDR3 is made up of 14 amino acids. DNA of the CDR3: TGTGCCAGCAGTTACTCATGGGGCGCGGTCGAGCAGTACTTC. Translating it yields CASSYSWGAVEQYF.

The genes are TRBV11-2 and TRBJ1-1; 8 positions agree with TRBD1. The CDR3 spans 14 residues. Trimming cost V 5 bases and J 5 bases; bases outside gene matches: 7. Germline CDR1 SGHAT, CDR2 FQNNGV. DNA of the CDR3: TGTGCCAGCAGCATGATCAGGGGGCGGACTGAAGCTTTCTTT. Translation: CASSMIRGRTEAFF.

The V call is TRBV6-5, the J call TRBJ2-1, with D maybe TRBD2 (5 bases). The CDR3 contains 13 residues. Deletions cut 6 bases from V and 2 bases from J, with 8 bases between. CDR1 is MNHEY and CDR2 is SVGAGI in the germline V gene. DNA of the CDR3: TGTGCCAGCAGGGCGGGCCCCTACAATGAGCAGTTCTTC. Encoded protein: CASRAGPYNEQFF.

The chain couples TRBV7-9 to TRBJ2-5; 9 bases match TRBD1. The DNA end favors TRBJ2-7, so the J call may be wrong. The CDR3 is 14 amino acids. The germline V gene encodes CDR1 SEHNR and CDR2 FQNEAQ (reference sequence). CDR3 region: CASSIDRGRDEQYF. The CDR3 DNA sequence: TGTGCCAGCAGCATTGACAGGGGGAGGGACGAGCAGTACTTC.

V is TRBV27 and J is TRBJ2-1, with a tentative D call TRBD2 (6 bases). The germline V gene has CDR1 MNHEY and CDR2 SMNVEV (reference sequence). V was trimmed by 3 bases and J by 13 bases, leaving 16 bases between them. This CDR3 comprises 13 residues. The CDR3 DNA reads as TGTGCCAGCAGTTTCCACCACCCGGGGGAACAGTTCTTC. Protein sequence: CASSFHHPGEQFF.

The chain recombines TRBV7-2 with TRBJ2-3; perhaps TRBD2 as D (6 bases). This CDR3 has 14 amino acids. Trimming took 5 bases from V and 2 from J, leaving 11 bases between them. CDR1 is SGHTA and CDR2 is FQGNSA in the germline V gene. CDR3 in amino acids: CASSPMGLTDTQYF. The CDR3 DNA reads TGTGCCAGCAGCCCCATGGGACTCACAGATACGCAGTATTTT.

The V call is TRBV28, the J call TRBJ1-4; unclear D gene. CDR1 is MDHEN, CDR2 SYDVKM, per germline. Trimming stripped 3 bases from V and 0 bases from J, with 17 bases between. The CDR3 loop spans 18 amino acids. The CDR3, as DNA: TGTGCCAGCAGTTTGTTGTACTCCTACGGGGCAACTAATGAAAAACTGTTTTTT. This codes for CASSLLYSYGATNEKLFF.

This sequence joins TRBV7-2 and TRBJ1-5, with 7 bases identical to TRBD1. The CDR3 runs to 13 residues. The V segment lost 8 bases and the J segment 2 bases; nucleotides outside the gene matches: 3. Per the germline V gene, CDR1 is SGHTA and CDR2 is FQGNSA. The CDR3 region is CASGGQRNQPQHF. The CDR3 nucleotides are TGTGCCAGCGGGGGACAGCGCAATCAGCCCCAGCATTTT.

The rearrangement joins TRBV7-9 to TRBJ2-1, with 9 bases identical to TRBD2. CDR3 length equals 14 residues. With V trimmed by 4 bases and J by 10 bases, 8 bases remained unmatched. The V gene's germline CDR1 is SEHNR and CDR2 FQNEAQ (reference sequence). The CDR3 loop is CASSWTGSGSEQFF. The CDR3 nucleotides read TGTGCCAGCAGCTGGACCGGTAGCGGGAGCGAGCAGTTCTTC.

CDR3 region: CASGLYGDGKQFF. The CDR3 DNA reads as TGTGCTAGTGGTTTGTACGGGGATGGTAAGCAGTTCTTC. This rearrangement joins TRBV12-5 to TRBJ2-1; D possibly corresponds to TRBD2 (5 bases). The V end lost 2 bases, the J end lost 11 bases, and 13 bases lay between the germline ends. Germline loops: CDR1 LGHNT, CDR2 FRNRAP. This CDR3 is 13 amino acids long.

V gene TRBV5-8 combines with J gene TRBJ2-3; possibly TRBD1 for D (6 bases). The CDR3 runs to 15 residues. CDR1 and CDR2 (germline): SGHTS, YDEGEE. V lost 1 base to trimming and J lost 2 bases, with 11 bases between them. The CDR3 region has the DNA TGTGCCAGCAGCTTGAACAGGGTCGACACAGATACGCAGTATTTT. This encodes CASSLNRVDTDTQYF.

The J gene is TRBJ2-2, the V gene TRBV6-5, with TRBD1 identical over 8 bases. Germline assignment: CDR1 MNHEY and CDR2 SVGAGI. Trimming cost V 11 bases and J 2 bases; bases outside gene matches: 7. The CDR3 covers 14 residues. DNA of the CDR3: TGTGCCGTTCGGGACAGGTTAAACACCGGGGAGCTGTTTTTT. It specifies CAVRDRLNTGELFF.

The J gene is TRBJ2-5, the V gene TRBV28, with 7 bases matching TRBD2. The CDR3 totals 14 residues. V was pared by 2 bases and J by 4 bases, with 4 bases of the junction left unmatched. Germline CDR1 MDHEN, CDR2 SYDVKM. CDR3 protein: CASSLVTSRETQYF. CDR3 nucleotide sequence: TGTGCCAGCAGTTTAGTGACTAGCCGAGAGACCCAGTACTTC.

This clone was recorded once. The CDR3 sequence is CASSLGTENIQYF. The CDR3 DNA sequence: TGCGCCAGCAGCTTGGGAACAGAAAACATTCAGTACTTC. The chain carries TRBV5-1 and TRBJ2-4; no clear D. From germline, CDR1 is SGHRS and CDR2 YFSETQ. The CDR3 contains 13 residues. Deletions cut 0 bases from V and 5 bases from J, with 6 bases between.

This CDR3 is CASSVGLVTAREQYF. In DNA, the CDR3 is TGTGCCAGCAGTGTAGGCCTCGTTACGGCCAGGGAGCAGTACTTC. This rearrangement joins TRBV6-1 to TRBJ2-7; D remains unclear. Between the trimmed V and J ends, which lost 4 bases and 7 bases, there was a span of 20 bases. CDR3 length equals 15 residues. CDR1 is MNHNS, CDR2 SASEGT, per germline.